Shown below are 7 T cell receptor beta chains from a single sample sequenced in a study of control samples from healthy donors and cancer patients. Generated by immunoSEQ multiplex PCR, the TCRdb table keeps only in-frame clones and is missing some. The sample consists of 150,000 to 200,000 clones, approximately 92% of them appearing once. Sequencing was performed on blood. All receptors derive from a man younger than 35 in good health.

This chain links TRBV5-1 with TRBJ2-4; maybe TRBD1 (6 bases). V was cut by 0 bases and J by 4 bases, with 11 bases left in between. This CDR3 is built from 15 residues. Germline CDR1 is SGHRS and CDR2 is YFSETQ. This CDR3 is CASSLAAGAKNIQYF. In nucleotides, the CDR3 is TGCGCCAGCAGCTTGGCCGCAGGGGCTAAAAACATTCAGTACTTC. The whole variable domain, filled in from reference TRBV5-1 and TRBJ2-4, reads KAGVTQTPRYLIKTRGQQVTLSCSPISGHRSVSWYQQTPGQGLQFLFEYFSETQRNKGNFPGRFSGRQFSNSRSEMNVSTLELGDSALYLCASSLAAGAKNIQYFGAGTRLSVL.

V is TRBV2 and J is TRBJ1-5; D not resolved. The CDR3 is made up of 12 amino acids. Germline V gene lookup returns CDR1 SNHLY and CDR2 FYNNEI. V lost 3 bases and J 5 bases, leaving 5 bases between the germline ends. The CDR3 reads CASSDGYQPQHF. The CDR3 bases are TGTGCCAGCAGTGACGGGTATCAGCCCCAGCATTTT.

This chain links TRBV28 with TRBJ2-6; D unresolved. Germline V lookup: CDR1 MDHEN, CDR2 SYDVKM. Trimming removed 8 bases at V and 0 bases at J, with 8 bases between. There are 14 residues in the CDR3. CDR3 loop: CASRKSSGANVLTF. In nucleotides, the CDR3 is TGTGCCAGCCGTAAGAGCTCTGGGGCCAACGTCCTGACTTTC.

The chain recombines TRBV28 with TRBJ1-1; D call uncertain. V lost 2 bases to trimming and J lost 11 bases, with 9 bases between them. Germline CDR1 MDHEN, CDR2 SYDVKM. There are 11 residues in the CDR3. CDR3 protein: CASSLGQSAFF. For the CDR3, the DNA is TGTGCCAGCAGTTTAGGCCAGTCGGCTTTCTTT.

The chain uses TRBV19 and TRBJ2-1, with D possibly being TRBD1 (5 bases). V was trimmed by 4 bases and J by 3 bases, leaving 7 bases between them. The CDR3 is 13 residues long. In germline, CDR1 is LNHDA, CDR2 SQIVND (reference sequence). The CDR3 coding sequence is TGTGCCAGTAGTACAGGGTTCTACAATGAGCAGTTCTTC. As protein: CASSTGFYNEQFF.

The gene calls are TRBV18 and TRBJ1-1; D gene unclear. The CDR3 is 15 amino acids. Germline V gene lookup returns CDR1 KGHSH and CDR2 LQKENI. Between the trimmed V and J ends, which lost 0 bases and 0 bases, there was a span of 8 bases. As DNA, the CDR3 is TGTGCCAGCTCACCACCGGCCGGCATGAACACTGAAGCTTTCTTT. This gives the protein CASSPPAGMNTEAFF.

Comments on this clone: Other DNA sequences in the sample encode the same CDR3. The chain uses TRBV7-3 and TRBJ1-1; D possibly corresponds to TRBD1 (5 bases). V shed 5 bases and J shed 1 base, with 8 bases lying between them. CDR1 SGHTA and CDR2 FQGTGA come from the germline V gene. CDR3 length: 13 amino acids. CDR3 residues: CASSLQGNTEAFF. The CDR3 bases are TGTGCCAGCAGCCTTCAGGGGAACACTGAAGCTTTCTTT.